The TCR beta chain described here comes from a study of T-cell memory formation after mild COVID-19. TCRdb processed the 5' RACE reads anew with MiXCR; each CDR3 protein has one entry. The table records approximately 300,000 distinct CDR3 sequences, roughly 21% of them present only once. This CDR3 contains 14 residues. Trimming removed 0 bases from V and 4 bases from J, with 11 bases in between. Germline V gene sequence: CDR1 SGHKS, CDR2 YYEKEE (reference sequence). This clonotype has only a few counts. V gene TRBV5-5 combines with J gene TRBJ2-7, with D perhaps TRBD1 (5 bases). The receptor's source is a man aged 18-30 years who had mild COVID-19 (a few samples of this study predate the infection). Cell type and time point are not known. Material: PBMCs or a T cell subset sorted from them (not recorded which). This CDR3 reads CASSLAQGVYEQYV. DNA for the CDR3: TGTGCCAGCAGCTTGGCCCAGGGCGTTTACGAGCAGTACGTC.